This TCR beta chain was sequenced for a study of T cells in Graves' hyperthyroidism and ophthalmopathy. Points from the study as a whole: The model foresaw ophthalmopathy a median approximately 6.1 months prior to onset.

Amplified regions were TCR beta CDR3 sequences from RNA transcripts. TCR CDR3 underwent first-round RT-PCR with the HTBI primer set. Each CDR3 protein is one row after TCRdb ran MiXCR on the multiplex PCR reads. The data contain about 840,000 distinct CDR3 sequences, 35% to 40% of them seen just once; the ten biggest clones take up approximately 8.7%. PBMCs were derived from 10 ml fresh peripheral blood. Comment on this clonotype: The target antigen is unknown.

The TCR was taken from a man aged 18 to 29 with Graves' hyperthyroidism. The sample consisted of blood.

This CDR3 reads CASMDAWEKLFF. In nucleotides, the CDR3 is TGTGCCAGTATGGACGCGTGGGAAAAACTGTTTTTT. The chain carries TRBV19 and TRBJ1-4; D is unclear. Deletions cut 7 bases from V and 8 bases from J, with 11 bases between. The germline CDR1 and CDR2 sequences are LNHDA and SQIVND (reference sequence). CDR3 length equals 12 residues.